One sample yielded the 27 T cell receptor beta chains listed below, sequenced in a study of CD4 T cells in relation to SARS-CoV-2 and coronaviruses. Their antigens remain unidentified. Unexposed donor CD4+ T cells date from about 2011-2018, before the COVID-19 pandemic. After about 10 days of culture, CD4+ T cells were isolated. The table came from immunoSEQ multiplex PCR; TCRdb's copy has only in-frame clones and leaves some out. This sample has about 21,000 clones, with about 80% found just once. The sequenced material came from CD4+ T cells from PBMCs, cultured in vitro. The origin of the receptors is a human donor in good health.

The V gene is TRBV4-1, the J gene TRBJ1-1; the D is unclear. Deletions cut 0 bases from V and 2 bases from J, with 7 bases between. From germline, CDR1 is MGHRA and CDR2 YSYEKL. The CDR3 spans 14 residues. The chain's CDR3 is CASSQDLGNTEAFF. CDR3 bases: TGCGCCAGCAGCCAAGATCTGGGAAACACTGAAGCTTTCTTT.

This clone was seen more than once but under ten times. V usage is TRBV2 and J usage is TRBJ2-1; 12 positions agree with TRBD2. This CDR3 comprises 15 residues. Germline V gene sequence: CDR1 SNHLY, CDR2 FYNNEI. The trim removed 7 bases at V and 5 bases at J, leaving 6 bases unmatched. CDR3 sequence (DNA): TGTGCCAGCACCCGACTAGCGGGAGTAAACAATGAGCAGTTCTTC. Protein product: CASTRLAGVNNEQFF.

This chain links TRBV7-9 with TRBJ2-7; possible D gene TRBD2, 6 bases. V lost 5 bases and J 5 bases, leaving 13 bases between the germline ends. The CDR3 is 13 residues long. Germline V gene sequence: CDR1 SEHNR, CDR2 FQNEAQ (reference sequence). The CDR3 DNA follows: TGTGCCAGCAGCCCCGCAGGAGGGAACGAGCAGTACTTC. This encodes CASSPAGGNEQYF.

The V gene is TRBV7-8, the J gene TRBJ2-3; 8 nucleotides match TRBD2. Per the germline V gene, CDR1 is SGHVS and CDR2 is FQNEAQ. The CDR3 is 17 amino acids. J gave up 2 bases and V 2 bases, and 9 bases lay outside the gene matches. CDR3: CASSLRGSGMITDTQYF. DNA for the CDR3: TGTGCCAGCAGCTTAAGGGGTAGCGGGATGATCACAGATACGCAGTATTTT.

CDR3 DNA sequence: TGCGCCAGCAGGTGGGACAGGGGGACCTACGAGCAGTACTTC. Its protein is CASRWDRGTYEQYF. This chain joins TRBV5-1 and TRBJ2-7; the match to TRBD1 covers 11 bases. Losses at the gene ends were 5 bases for V and 2 bases for J; bases not matched to a gene: 3. Looked up from germline, CDR1 is SGHRS and CDR2 is YFSETQ. This CDR3 comprises 14 residues.

The chain combines TRBV6-5 with TRBJ2-2; the D is unclear. Germline V gene lookup returns CDR1 MNHEY and CDR2 SVGAGI. The CDR3 contains 16 residues. The germline V and J ends were trimmed by 0 bases and 0 bases, with 8 bases remaining between them. The CDR3 loop is CASSYSAAANTGELFF. CDR3 bases: TGTGCCAGCAGTTACTCGGCAGCCGCGAACACCGGGGAGCTGTTTTTT.

The gene calls are TRBV6-6 and TRBJ2-7, with 8 bases matching TRBD2. V lost 5 bases to trimming and J lost 3 bases; unmatched junction nucleotides: 15. The CDR3 length is 17 residues. Germline V CDR1 and CDR2: MNHNY, SVGAGI (reference sequence). CDR3 nucleotides: TGTGCCAGCAGTCCCAGAATAGCGGGATGGATAAACTACGAGCAGTACTTC. Its protein product is CASSPRIAGWINYEQYF.

The genes are TRBV19 and TRBJ2-1; 16 nucleotides line up with TRBD2. The V gene's germline CDR1 is LNHDA and CDR2 SQIVND (reference sequence). V gave up 7 bases and J gave up 7 bases; unmatched junction bases: 7. This CDR3 is 16 amino acids long. The DNA for the CDR3 is TGTGCCAGTACATCGGGACTAGCGGGAGGGCCAAATGAGCAGTTCTTC. Translation: CASTSGLAGGPNEQFF.

The V gene is TRBV2, the J gene TRBJ1-2; perhaps TRBD1 as D (5 bases). V gave up 1 base and J gave up 2 bases, with 11 bases separating them. Germline V lookup: CDR1 SNHLY, CDR2 FYNNEI. The CDR3 runs to 15 residues. In DNA form, the CDR3 reads TGTGCCAGCAGTGAAGACCCGACAGTCAACTATGGCTACACCTTC. Its protein product is CASSEDPTVNYGYTF.

This clone was seen a handful of times. The chain links TRBV2 to TRBJ1-5; D gene uncertain. V shed 7 bases and J shed 0 bases, with 7 bases lying between them. This CDR3 is built from 13 residues. Looked up from germline, CDR1 is SNHLY and CDR2 is FYNNEI. CDR3 region: CASTSYSNQPQHF. The CDR3 region has the DNA TGTGCCAGCACGTCGTATAGCAATCAGCCCCAGCATTTT.

This CDR3 is CASSLNSGNTIYF. The CDR3 DNA is TGTGCCAGTAGCCTCAACTCTGGAAACACCATATATTTT. The chain couples TRBV19 to TRBJ1-3, with no clear D. This CDR3 region has 13 residues. Trimming pared 6 bases from V and 0 bases from J, leaving 6 bases between. The germline V gene encodes CDR1 LNHDA and CDR2 SQIVND (reference sequence).

The chain has TRBV6-2 or TRBV6-3 and TRBJ2-2; possible D gene TRBD2, 6 bases. This CDR3 is 16 amino acids long. Germline V CDR1 and CDR2: MNHEY, SVGEGT. V was trimmed by 4 bases and J by 3 bases, leaving 15 bases between them. CDR3 bases: TGTGCCAGCAGTTTGGGGGGAGGACTGCACACCGGGGAGCTGTTTTTT. Protein product: CASSLGGGLHTGELFF.

The rearrangement joins TRBV7-9 to TRBJ2-5; 8 bases map to TRBD2. CDR1 is SEHNR and CDR2 is FQNEAQ in the germline V gene (reference sequence). This CDR3 comprises 15 residues. V shed 1 base and J 3 bases; nucleotides not matched to a gene: 4. The CDR3 DNA sequence: TGTGCCAGCAGCTTAGTACCAGCGGGAGAAGAGACCCAGTACTTC. This translates into CASSLVPAGEETQYF.

The rearrangement links TRBV6-5 to TRBJ1-3; D ambiguous. This CDR3 is built from 15 residues. The ends were cut back, 2 bases at V and 4 bases at J, with 12 bases in the middle. From germline, CDR1 is MNHEY and CDR2 SVGAGI. CDR3 protein: CASSYAPGPGNTIYF. As DNA, the CDR3 is TGTGCCAGCAGTTACGCCCCGGGTCCCGGAAACACCATATATTTT.

The chain has TRBV29-1 and TRBJ2-1; tentatively, D is TRBD1 or TRBD2 (6 bases each). Trimming cost V 8 bases and J 5 bases, with 22 bases left between them. The CDR3 runs 15 residues. From germline, CDR1 is SQVTM and CDR2 ANQGSEA. The CDR3 protein is CSYAGTRGLNNEQFF. For the CDR3, the DNA is TGCAGCTACGCTGGGACCAGGGGACTTAACAATGAGCAGTTCTTC.

The chain uses TRBV7-9 and TRBJ2-7; 8 nucleotides match TRBD1. CDR3 size: 15 residues. Trimming cost V 8 bases and J 7 bases; bases outside gene matches: 16. Germline loops: CDR1 SEHNR, CDR2 FQNEAQ (reference sequence). This CDR3 is CASASPGQGRGEQYF. In DNA form, the CDR3 reads TGTGCCAGCGCCTCCCCCGGACAGGGCCGGGGGGAGCAGTACTTC.

The genes are TRBV7-9 and TRBJ2-4, with D uncertain. The CDR3 is made up of 15 amino acids. Trimming shortened V by 1 base and J by 5 bases, and 12 bases separated the two germline ends. The germline V gene has CDR1 SEHNR and CDR2 FQNEAQ (reference sequence). The CDR3 coding sequence is TGTGCCAGCAGCTTAGTAGTTTCAGGAGAAAACATTCAGTACTTC. It encodes CASSLVVSGENIQYF.

This chain joins TRBV10-2 and TRBJ2-7; TRBD1 is a possible D gene (5 bases). CDR3 size: 15 residues. The V end was cut by 0 bases, the J end by 0 bases, with 9 bases between. Germline CDR1 and CDR2: WSHSY and SAAADI. For the CDR3, the DNA is TGCGCCAGCAGTGAGTCTATAGGGGTCTCCTACGAGCAGTACTTC. This encodes CASSESIGVSYEQYF.

The sample holds a few counts of this clone. V usage is TRBV7-9 and J usage is TRBJ2-1, with 7 bases that match TRBD2. CDR1 is SEHNR and CDR2 is FQNEAQ in the germline V gene (reference sequence). V was pared by 5 bases and J by 3 bases, with 7 bases of the junction left unmatched. CDR3 size: 15 residues. CDR3 coding DNA: TGTGCCAGCAGCGCGGACGGGAGGTTCTACAATGAGCAGTTCTTC. This gives the protein CASSADGRFYNEQFF. The full variable domain, rest sourced from reference TRBV7-9 and TRBJ2-1, is DTGVSQNPRHKITKRGQNVTFRCDPISEHNRLYWYRQTLGQGPEFLTYFQNEAQLEKSRLLSDRFSAERPKGSFSTLEIQRTEQGDSAMYLCASSADGRFYNEQFFGPGTRLTVL.

V gene TRBV15 combines with J gene TRBJ2-1; possibly TRBD2 for D (6 bases). Germline V CDR1 and CDR2: LNHNV, YYDKDF (reference sequence). CDR3 length: 16 amino acids. The V and J ends lost 1 base and 4 bases respectively, with 14 bases between them. The CDR3 loop reads CATSRAGAGGYNEQFF. The DNA for the CDR3 is TGTGCCACCAGCAGAGCCGGGGCCGGGGGATACAATGAGCAGTTCTTC.

The gene calls are TRBV4-1 and TRBJ2-3; a weak D match, TRBD2 (5 bases). The germline V and J ends were trimmed by 4 bases and 5 bases, with 16 bases remaining between them. The CDR3 extends over 15 amino acids. Germline V CDR1 and CDR2: MGHRA, YSYEKL. The CDR3, as DNA: TGCGCCAGCAGCCCCGGGAAAGCTGCCGGAGATACGCAGTATTTT. It specifies CASSPGKAAGDTQYF.

The V and J genes are TRBV12-3 or TRBV12-4 and TRBJ1-2; unclear D gene. V was shortened by 0 bases and J by 5 bases, with 7 bases between the two germline ends. This CDR3 is built from 13 residues. CDR3 sequence reads: CASSLARVYGYTF. The CDR3 coding sequence is TGTGCCAGCAGTTTAGCGCGGGTTTATGGCTACACCTTC.

This chain joins TRBV10-2 and TRBJ2-1, with D unclear. Germline V CDR1 and CDR2: WSHSY, SAAADI. This CDR3 is 13 amino acids long. V shed 2 bases and J shed 3 bases, with 5 bases lying between them. Written as DNA, the CDR3 is TGCGCCAGCAGTGAGCAAGTCTACAATGAGCAGTTCTTC. This sequence encodes CASSEQVYNEQFF.

The V gene is TRBV11-2, the J gene TRBJ1-1; D is unresolved. CDR1 SGHAT and CDR2 FQNNGV come from the germline V gene. This CDR3 comprises 14 residues. The V gene lost 0 bases and the J gene lost 0 bases, with 5 bases spanning the gap. The CDR3 sequence is CASSLDSLNTEAFF. The CDR3 DNA sequence: TGTGCCAGCAGCTTAGACAGCTTGAACACTGAAGCTTTCTTT.

The chain is built from TRBV6-2 or TRBV6-3 and TRBJ2-1; D ambiguous. This CDR3 contains 14 residues. The ends were cut back, 1 base at V and 6 bases at J, with 10 bases in the middle. Germline V gives CDR1 MNHEY, CDR2 SVGEGT. The CDR3 region is CASSYYGVPNEQFF. The DNA of the CDR3 is TGTGCCAGCAGTTACTATGGGGTTCCCAATGAGCAGTTCTTC.

The rearrangement joins TRBV6-4 to TRBJ2-1, with 14 positions matching TRBD2. The germline gives CDR1 MRHNA, CDR2 SNTAGT. CDR3 size: 15 residues. V dropped 5 bases and J dropped 9; count of bases not matched to a gene: 6. As DNA, the CDR3 is TGTGCCAGCAGTAAGGGACTAGCGGGAGATAGTGAGCAGTTCTTC. Translated: CASSKGLAGDSEQFF.

This chain links TRBV3-1 (or the pseudogene TRBV3-2) with TRBJ2-7; 9 bases line up with TRBD2. This CDR3 contains 15 residues. The germline CDR1 and CDR2 sequences are LGHDT and YNNKEL (reference sequence). The junction had 5 bases not matched to a gene; V was cut back by 2 bases and J by 3 bases. For the CDR3, the DNA is TGTGCCAGCAGCCAAACGGAAGCGGGAGGCTACGAGCAGTACTTC. Translation gives CASSQTEAGGYEQYF.